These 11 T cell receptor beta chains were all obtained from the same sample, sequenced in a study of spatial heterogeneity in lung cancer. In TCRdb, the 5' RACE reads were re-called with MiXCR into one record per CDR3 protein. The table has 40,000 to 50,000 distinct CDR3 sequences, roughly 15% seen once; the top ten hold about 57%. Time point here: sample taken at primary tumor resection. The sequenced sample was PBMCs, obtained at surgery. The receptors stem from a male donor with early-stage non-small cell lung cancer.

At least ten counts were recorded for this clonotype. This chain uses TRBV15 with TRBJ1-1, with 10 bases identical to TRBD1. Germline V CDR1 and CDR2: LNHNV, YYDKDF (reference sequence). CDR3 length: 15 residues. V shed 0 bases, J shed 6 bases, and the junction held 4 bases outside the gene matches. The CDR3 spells CATSRDYGQGAEAFF. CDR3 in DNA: TGTGCCACCAGCAGAGATTACGGACAGGGGGCTGAAGCTTTCTTT.

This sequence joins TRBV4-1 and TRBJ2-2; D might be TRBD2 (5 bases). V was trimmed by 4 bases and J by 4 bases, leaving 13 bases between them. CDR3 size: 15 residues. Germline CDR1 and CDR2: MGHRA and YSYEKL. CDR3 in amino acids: CASSPGKAGTGELFF. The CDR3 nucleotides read TGCGCCAGCAGCCCGGGGAAGGCGGGCACCGGGGAGCTGTTTTTT.

The CDR3 here is CSVIWDIETQYF. The CDR3 coding sequence is TGCAGCGTTATTTGGGATATCGAGACCCAGTACTTC. V gene TRBV29-1 combines with J gene TRBJ2-5; unclear D gene. Trimming shortened V by 5 bases and J by 5 bases, and 12 bases separated the two germline ends. CDR1 and CDR2 (germline): SQVTM, ANQGSEA. CDR3 length: 12 residues.

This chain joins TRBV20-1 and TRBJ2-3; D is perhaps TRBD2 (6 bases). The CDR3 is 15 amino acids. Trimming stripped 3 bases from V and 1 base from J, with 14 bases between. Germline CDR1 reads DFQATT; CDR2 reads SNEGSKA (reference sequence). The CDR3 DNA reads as TGCAGTGCTAGTCCTCTAGGAGGGGGCACAGATACGCAGTATTTT. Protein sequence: CSASPLGGGTDTQYF.

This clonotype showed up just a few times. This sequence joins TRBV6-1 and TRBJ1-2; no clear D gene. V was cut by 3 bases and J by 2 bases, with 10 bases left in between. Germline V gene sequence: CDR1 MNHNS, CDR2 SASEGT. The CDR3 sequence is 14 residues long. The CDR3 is CASSEHGSNYGYTF. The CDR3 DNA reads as TGTGCCAGCAGTGAGCACGGATCGAACTATGGCTACACCTTC.

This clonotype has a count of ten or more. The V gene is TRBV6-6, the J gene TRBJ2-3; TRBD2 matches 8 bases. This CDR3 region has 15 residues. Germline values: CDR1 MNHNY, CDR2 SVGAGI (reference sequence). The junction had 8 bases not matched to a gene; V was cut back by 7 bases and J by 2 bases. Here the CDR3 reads CASTLAGRDTDTQYF. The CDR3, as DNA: TGTGCCAGCACCTTAGCGGGGCGAGACACAGATACGCAGTATTTT.

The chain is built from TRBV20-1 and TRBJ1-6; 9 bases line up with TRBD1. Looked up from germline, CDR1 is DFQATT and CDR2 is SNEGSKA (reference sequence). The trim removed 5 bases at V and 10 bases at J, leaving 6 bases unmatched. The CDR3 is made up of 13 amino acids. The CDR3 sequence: CSAGDRAGSPLHF. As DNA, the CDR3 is TGCAGTGCTGGGGACAGGGCGGGATCACCCCTCCACTTT.

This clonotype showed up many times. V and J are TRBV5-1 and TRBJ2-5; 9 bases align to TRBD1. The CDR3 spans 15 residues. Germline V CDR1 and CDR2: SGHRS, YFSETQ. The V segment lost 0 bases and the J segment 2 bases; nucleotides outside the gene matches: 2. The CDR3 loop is CASSLVGQGQETQYF. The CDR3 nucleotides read TGCGCCAGCAGCTTGGTGGGACAGGGTCAAGAGACCCAGTACTTC.

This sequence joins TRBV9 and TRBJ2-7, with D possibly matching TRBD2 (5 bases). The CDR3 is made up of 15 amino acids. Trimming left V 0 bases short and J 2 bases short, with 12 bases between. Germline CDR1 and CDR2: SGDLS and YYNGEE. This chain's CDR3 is CASSVGFSATYEQYF. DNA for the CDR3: TGTGCCAGCAGCGTAGGTTTTAGCGCAACCTACGAGCAGTACTTC.

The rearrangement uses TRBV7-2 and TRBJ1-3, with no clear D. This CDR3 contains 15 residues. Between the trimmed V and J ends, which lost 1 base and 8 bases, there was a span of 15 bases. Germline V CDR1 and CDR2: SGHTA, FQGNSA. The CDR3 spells CASSLVVIQFDTIYF. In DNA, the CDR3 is TGTGCCAGCAGCTTAGTTGTCATCCAATTTGACACCATATATTTT.

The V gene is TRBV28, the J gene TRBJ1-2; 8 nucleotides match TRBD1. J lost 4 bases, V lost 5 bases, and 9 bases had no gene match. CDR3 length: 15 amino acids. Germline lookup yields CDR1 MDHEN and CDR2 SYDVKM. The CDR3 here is CASSGYRGTFYGYTF. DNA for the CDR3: TGTGCCAGCAGTGGATACAGGGGGACCTTCTATGGCTACACCTTC.